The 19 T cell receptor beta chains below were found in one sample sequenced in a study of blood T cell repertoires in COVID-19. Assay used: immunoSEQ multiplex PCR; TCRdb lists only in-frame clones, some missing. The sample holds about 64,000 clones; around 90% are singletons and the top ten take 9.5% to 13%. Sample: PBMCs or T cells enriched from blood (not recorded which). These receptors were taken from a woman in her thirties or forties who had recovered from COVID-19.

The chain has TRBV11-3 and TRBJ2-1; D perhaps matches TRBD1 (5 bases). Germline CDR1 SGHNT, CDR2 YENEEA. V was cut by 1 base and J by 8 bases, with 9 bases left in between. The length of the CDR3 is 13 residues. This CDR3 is CASSLVRAHEQFF. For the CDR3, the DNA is TGTGCCAGCAGCTTAGTCAGGGCCCATGAGCAGTTCTTC.

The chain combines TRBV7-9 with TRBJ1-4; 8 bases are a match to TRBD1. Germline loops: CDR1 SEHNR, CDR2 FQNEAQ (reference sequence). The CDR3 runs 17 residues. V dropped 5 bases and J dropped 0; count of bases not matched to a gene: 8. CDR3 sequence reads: CASSPRTGTATNEKLFF. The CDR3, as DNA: TGTGCCAGCAGCCCCCGGACAGGGACCGCAACTAATGAAAAACTGTTTTTT.

The CDR3 is CSAQNNEQFF. The CDR3 region has the DNA TGCAGCGCCCAAAACAATGAGCAGTTCTTC. J is TRBJ2-1 and V is TRBV29-1, with D unresolved. Germline V gene lookup returns CDR1 SQVTM and CDR2 ANQGSEA. There are 10 residues in the CDR3. V dropped 7 bases and J dropped 5 bases, with 6 bases sitting between them.

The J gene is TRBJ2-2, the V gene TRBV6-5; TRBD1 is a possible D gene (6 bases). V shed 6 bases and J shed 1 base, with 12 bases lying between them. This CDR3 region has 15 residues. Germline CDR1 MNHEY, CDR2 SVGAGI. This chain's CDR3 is CASSPGTMNTGELFF. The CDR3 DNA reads TGTGCCAGCAGCCCCGGGACAATGAACACCGGGGAGCTGTTTTTT.

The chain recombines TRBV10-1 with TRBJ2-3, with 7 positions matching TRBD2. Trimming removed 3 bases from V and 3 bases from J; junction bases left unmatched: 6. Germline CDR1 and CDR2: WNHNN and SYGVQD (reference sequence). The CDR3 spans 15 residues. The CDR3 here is CASSDGAGETDTQYF. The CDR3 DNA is TGCGCCAGCAGTGACGGGGCGGGGGAGACAGATACGCAGTATTTT.

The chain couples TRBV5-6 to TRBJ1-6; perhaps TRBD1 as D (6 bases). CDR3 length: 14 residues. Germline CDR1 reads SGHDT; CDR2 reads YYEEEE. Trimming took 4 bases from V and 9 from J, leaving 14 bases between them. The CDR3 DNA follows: TGTGCCAGCAGCGCCGACTACAGGGTTTCACCCCTCCACTTT. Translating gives CASSADYRVSPLHF.

CDR3 protein: CASSLRSGGSYEQYF. CDR3 nucleotide sequence: TGCGCCAGCAGCTTGAGGTCGGGGGGCTCCTACGAGCAGTACTTC. This sequence joins TRBV5-1 and TRBJ2-7; TRBD2 matches 7 bases. The CDR3 is made up of 15 amino acids. Germline V gives CDR1 SGHRS, CDR2 YFSETQ. V was pared by 1 base and J by 0 bases, with 4 bases of the junction left unmatched. Combining the CDR3 with reference TRBV5-1 and TRBJ2-7 gives the whole variable domain KAGVTQTPRYLIKTRGQQVTLSCSPISGHRSVSWYQQTPGQGLQFLFEYFSETQRNKGNFPGRFSGRQFSNSRSEMNVSTLELGDSALYLCASSLRSGGSYEQYFGPGTRLTVT.

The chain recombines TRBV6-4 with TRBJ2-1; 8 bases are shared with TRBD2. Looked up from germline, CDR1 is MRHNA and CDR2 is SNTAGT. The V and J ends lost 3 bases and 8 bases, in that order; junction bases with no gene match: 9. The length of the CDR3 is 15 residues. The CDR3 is CASSETPLGGDEQFF. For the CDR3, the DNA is TGTGCCAGCAGTGAGACGCCACTCGGGGGGGATGAGCAGTTCTTC.

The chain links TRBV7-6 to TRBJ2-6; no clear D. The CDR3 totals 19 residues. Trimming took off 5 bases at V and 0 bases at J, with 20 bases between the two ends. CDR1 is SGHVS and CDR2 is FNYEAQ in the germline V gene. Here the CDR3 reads CASSPSPSRNPSGANVLTF. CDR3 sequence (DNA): TGTGCCAGCAGCCCCTCCCCCTCCAGGAACCCCTCTGGGGCCAACGTCCTGACTTTC.

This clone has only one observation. The CDR3 coding sequence is TGTGCCAGCAGCGTAGCTCCTAATACAGGGGGCGACGACAATTCACCCCTCCACTTT. This translates into CASSVAPNTGGDDNSPLHF. The chain has TRBV9 and TRBJ1-6; 9 bases are shared with TRBD1. The V gene's germline CDR1 is SGDLS and CDR2 YYNGEE. The CDR3 covers 19 residues. J gave up 7 bases and V 0 bases, and 14 bases lay outside the gene matches.

CDR3 loop: CASSEAGLGPGNTIYF. CDR3 coding DNA: TGTGCCAGCAGTGAGGCAGGATTGGGTCCTGGAAACACCATATATTTT. V usage is TRBV6-1 and J usage is TRBJ1-3; no definite D call. V was pared by 3 bases and J by 2 bases, with 14 bases between. From germline, CDR1 is MNHNS and CDR2 SASEGT. The CDR3 spans 16 residues.

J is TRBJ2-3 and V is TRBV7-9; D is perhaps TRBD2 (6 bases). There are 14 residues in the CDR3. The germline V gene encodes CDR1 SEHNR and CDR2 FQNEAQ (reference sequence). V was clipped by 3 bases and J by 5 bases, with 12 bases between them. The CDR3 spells CASSFGGGGDTQYF. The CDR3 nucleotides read TGTGCCAGCAGCTTCGGGGGTGGAGGAGATACGCAGTATTTT.

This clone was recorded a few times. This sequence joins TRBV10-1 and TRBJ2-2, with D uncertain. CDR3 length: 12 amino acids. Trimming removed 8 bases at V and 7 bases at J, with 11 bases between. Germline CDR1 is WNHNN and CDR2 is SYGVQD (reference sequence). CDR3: CASSVSDGELFF. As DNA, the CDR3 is TGCGCCAGCTCTGTGAGTGACGGGGAGCTGTTTTTT.

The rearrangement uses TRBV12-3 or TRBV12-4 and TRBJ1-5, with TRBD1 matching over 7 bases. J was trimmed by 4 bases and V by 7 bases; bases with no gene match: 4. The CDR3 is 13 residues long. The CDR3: CASTGTVNQPQHF. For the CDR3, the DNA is TGTGCCAGCACCGGGACAGTGAATCAGCCCCAGCATTTT.

The CDR3 sequence is CASSETGLTEAFF. As DNA, the CDR3 is TGCGCCAGCAGTGAGACAGGGCTGACTGAAGCTTTCTTT. This chain links TRBV10-2 with TRBJ1-1; D is perhaps TRBD1 (6 bases). The CDR3 is 13 amino acids. Germline values: CDR1 WSHSY, CDR2 SAAADI. Trimming pared 2 bases from V and 5 bases from J, leaving 9 bases between.

CDR3 residues: CASSFSWTGVNEKLFF. The CDR3 DNA reads TGTGCCAGCAGTTTCTCGTGGACAGGGGTAAATGAAAAACTGTTTTTT. The chain couples TRBV27 to TRBJ1-4, with 9 bases fitting TRBD1. The CDR3 contains 16 residues. CDR1 MNHEY and CDR2 SMNVEV come from the germline V gene (reference sequence). J lost 5 bases, V lost 3 bases, and 7 bases had no gene match.

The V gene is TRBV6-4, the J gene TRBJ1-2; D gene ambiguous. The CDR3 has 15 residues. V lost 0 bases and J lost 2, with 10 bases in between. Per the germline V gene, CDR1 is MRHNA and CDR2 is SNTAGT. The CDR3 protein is CASSDSGSPNYGYTF. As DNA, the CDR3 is TGTGCCAGCAGTGACTCGGGCAGCCCAAACTATGGCTACACCTTC.

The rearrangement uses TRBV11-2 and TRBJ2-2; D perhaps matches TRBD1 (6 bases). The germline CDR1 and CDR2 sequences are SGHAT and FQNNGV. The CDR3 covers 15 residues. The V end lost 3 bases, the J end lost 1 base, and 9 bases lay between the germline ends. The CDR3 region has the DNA TGTGCCAGCAGCTTGAAGACAGGGAACACCGGGGAGCTGTTTTTT. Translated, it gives CASSLKTGNTGELFF.

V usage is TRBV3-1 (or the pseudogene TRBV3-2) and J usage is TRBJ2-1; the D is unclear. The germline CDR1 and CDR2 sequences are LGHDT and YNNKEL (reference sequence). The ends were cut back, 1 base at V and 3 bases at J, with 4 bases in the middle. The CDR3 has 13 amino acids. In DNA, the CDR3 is TGTGCCAGCAGCCAAGCAGTCTACAATGAGCAGTTCTTC. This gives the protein CASSQAVYNEQFF.